The sequence of this T cell receptor beta chain was determined in a study of Graves' ophthalmopathy and Graves' hyperthyroidism. There are many counts of this clonotype. The V gene's germline CDR1 is MNHNS and CDR2 SASEGT. Trimming stripped 6 bases from V and 4 bases from J, with 13 bases between. The CDR3 runs 13 residues. Scientists amplified the TCR beta CDR3 regions from RNA transcripts. First-round RT-PCR used HTBI primers; second-round multiplex PCR followed. Via MiXCR, TCRdb re-called the multiplex PCR reads, giving one row per CDR3 protein. Found here are hundreds of thousands of distinct CDR3 sequences, roughly 20% of them singletons; the top ten hold roughly 6.9%.

Sequenced: peripheral blood. V and J are TRBV6-1 and TRBJ2-7; D possibly matches TRBD1 or TRBD2 (6 bases each). The sequence derives from a woman aged 18-29 years with stable Graves' hyperthyroidism. Some clones in this sample may be carry-over from other donors' samples. The CDR3 loop is CASSSPGAYEQYF. The CDR3 nucleotides read TGTGCCAGCAGCTCCCCGGGGGCGTACGAGCAGTACTTC.